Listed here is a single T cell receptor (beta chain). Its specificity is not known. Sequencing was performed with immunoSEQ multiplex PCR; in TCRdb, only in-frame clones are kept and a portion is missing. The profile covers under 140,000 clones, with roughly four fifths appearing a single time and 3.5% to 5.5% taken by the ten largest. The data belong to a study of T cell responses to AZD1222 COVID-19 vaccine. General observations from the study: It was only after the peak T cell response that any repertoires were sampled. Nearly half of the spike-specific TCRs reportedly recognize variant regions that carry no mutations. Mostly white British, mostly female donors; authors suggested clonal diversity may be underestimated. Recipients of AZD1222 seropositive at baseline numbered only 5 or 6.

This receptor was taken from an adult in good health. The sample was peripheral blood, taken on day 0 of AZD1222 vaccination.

In DNA form, the CDR3 reads TGCAGCGTTCTCAGACAGGGCGGAGAAAAACTGTTTTTT. Residues: CSVLRQGGEKLFF. The chain uses TRBV29-1 and TRBJ1-4; 7 bases match TRBD1. The CDR3 runs to 13 residues. Germline assignment: CDR1 SQVTM and CDR2 ANQGSEA. Trimming took 5 bases from V and 8 from J; bases not matched to a gene: 8.